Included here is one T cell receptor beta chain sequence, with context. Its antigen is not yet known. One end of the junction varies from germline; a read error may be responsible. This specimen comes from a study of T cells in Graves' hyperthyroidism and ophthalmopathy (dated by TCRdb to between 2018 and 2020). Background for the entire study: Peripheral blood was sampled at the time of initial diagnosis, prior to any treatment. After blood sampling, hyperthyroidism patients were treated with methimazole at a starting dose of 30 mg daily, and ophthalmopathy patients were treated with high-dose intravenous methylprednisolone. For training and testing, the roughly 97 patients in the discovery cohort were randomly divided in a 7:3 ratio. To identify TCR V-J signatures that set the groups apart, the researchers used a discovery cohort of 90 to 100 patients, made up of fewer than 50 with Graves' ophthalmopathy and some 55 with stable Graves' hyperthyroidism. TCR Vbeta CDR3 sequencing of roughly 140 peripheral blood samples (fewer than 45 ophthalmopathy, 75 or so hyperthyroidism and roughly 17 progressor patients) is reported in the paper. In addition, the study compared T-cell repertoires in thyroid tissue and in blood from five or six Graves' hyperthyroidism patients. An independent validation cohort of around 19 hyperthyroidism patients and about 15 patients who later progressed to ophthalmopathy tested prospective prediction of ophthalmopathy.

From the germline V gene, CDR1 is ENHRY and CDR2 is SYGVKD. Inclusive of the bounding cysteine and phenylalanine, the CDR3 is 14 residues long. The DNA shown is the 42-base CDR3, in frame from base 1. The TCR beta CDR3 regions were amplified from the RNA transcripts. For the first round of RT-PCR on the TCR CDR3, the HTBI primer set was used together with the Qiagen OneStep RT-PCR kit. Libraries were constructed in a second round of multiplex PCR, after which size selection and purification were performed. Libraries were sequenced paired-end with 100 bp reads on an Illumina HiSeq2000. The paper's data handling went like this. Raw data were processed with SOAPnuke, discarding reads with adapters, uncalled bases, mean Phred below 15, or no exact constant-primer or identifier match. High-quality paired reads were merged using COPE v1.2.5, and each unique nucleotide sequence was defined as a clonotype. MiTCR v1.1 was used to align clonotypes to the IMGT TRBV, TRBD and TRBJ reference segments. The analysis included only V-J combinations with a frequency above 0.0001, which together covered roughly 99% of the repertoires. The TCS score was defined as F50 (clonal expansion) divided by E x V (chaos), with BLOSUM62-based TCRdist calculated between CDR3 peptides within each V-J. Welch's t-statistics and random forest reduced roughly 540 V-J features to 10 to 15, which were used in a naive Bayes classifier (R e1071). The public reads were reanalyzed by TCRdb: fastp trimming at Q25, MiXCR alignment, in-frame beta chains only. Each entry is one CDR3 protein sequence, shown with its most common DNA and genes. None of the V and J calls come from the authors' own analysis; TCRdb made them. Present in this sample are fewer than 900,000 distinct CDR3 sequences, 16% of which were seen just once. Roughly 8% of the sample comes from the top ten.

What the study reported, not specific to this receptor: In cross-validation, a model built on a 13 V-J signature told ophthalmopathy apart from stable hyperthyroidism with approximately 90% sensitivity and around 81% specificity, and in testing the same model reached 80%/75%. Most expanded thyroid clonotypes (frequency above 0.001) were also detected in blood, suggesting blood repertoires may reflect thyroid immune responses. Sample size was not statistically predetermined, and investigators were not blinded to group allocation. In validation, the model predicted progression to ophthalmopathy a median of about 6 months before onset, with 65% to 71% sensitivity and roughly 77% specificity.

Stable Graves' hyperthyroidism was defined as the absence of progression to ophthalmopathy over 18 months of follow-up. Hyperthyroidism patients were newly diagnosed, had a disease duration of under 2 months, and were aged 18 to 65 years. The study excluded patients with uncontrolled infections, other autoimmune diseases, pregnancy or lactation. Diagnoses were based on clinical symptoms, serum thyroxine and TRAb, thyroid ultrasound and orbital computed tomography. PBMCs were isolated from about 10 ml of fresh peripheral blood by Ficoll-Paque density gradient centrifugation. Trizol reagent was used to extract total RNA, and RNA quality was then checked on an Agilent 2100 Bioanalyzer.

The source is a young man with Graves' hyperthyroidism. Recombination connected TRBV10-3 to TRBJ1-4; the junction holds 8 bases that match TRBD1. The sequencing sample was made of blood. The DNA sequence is TGTGCCATCAGTGGACAGGGGCTAAATGGAAAACTGTTTTTT. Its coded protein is CAISGQGLNGKLFF.